These T cell receptor beta chains were read from a single sample in a study of cytomegalovirus exposure and HLA in healthy donors. Only in-frame clones appear in the TCRdb table, and some are missing; sequencing was by immunoSEQ multiplex PCR. This table holds around 150,000 clones, more than 75% found once. Input material: PBMCs. Receptor source: a girl aged 2 to 10 in good health and CMV-seropositive. Each CDR3 is given with its conserved first and last residue. A D gene is named only where the DNA matches it firmly. Clone size, where shown, is once, few, many, or a class for clones that have expanded.

size	D	J	V	DNA	CDR3
once	.	TRBJ1-2	TRBV10-3	TGTGCCATCAGTGAGGAACAGGACTATGGCTACACCTTC	CAISEEQDYGYTF
.	TRBD2	TRBJ2-1	TRBV6-1	TGTGCCAGCAGTCCATTTAGCGGGGACTACAATGAGCAGTTCTTC	CASSPFSGDYNEQFF
once	.	TRBJ1-5	TRBV18	TGTGCCAGCTCGTTGGGGACTAGCGGGAGGCATCAGCCCCAGCATTTT	CASSLGTSGRHQPQHF
few	.	TRBJ2-5	TRBV11-3	TGTGCCAGCAGTTCTAGAATGGGGACCCAGTACTTC	CASSSRMGTQYF
.	.	TRBJ1-1	TRBV18	TGTGCCAGCTCATTACGCCTATTCGATGAAGCTTTCTTT	CASSLRLFDEAFF
.	.	TRBJ2-1	TRBV6-6	TGTGCCAGCACCCTACCTGCGGGTAACAATGAGCAGTTCTTC	CASTLPAGNNEQFF
.	.	TRBJ1-2	TRBV6-7	TGTGCCAGCATATTCCCTTCCACCTTC	CASIFPSTF
.	.	TRBJ2-7	TRBV7-9	TGTGCCAGCAGCTCTAGCGTCAGCCACGAGCAGTACTTC	CASSSSVSHEQYF
.	.	TRBJ2-2	TRBV4-1	TGCGCCAGCAGCCACAGGAACACCGGGGAGCTGTTTTTT	CASSHRNTGELFF
.	TRBD1	TRBJ2-2	TRBV27	TGTGCCAGCAGTACCCCGGGACAGGAGAACACCGGGGAGCTGTTTTTT	CASSTPGQENTGELFF
once	TRBD1	TRBJ1-1	TRBV28	TGTGCCAGCAGTTTATTCATGTTCCGGACAGGGACTAACACTGAAGCTTTCTTT	CASSLFMFRTGTNTEAFF
few	TRBD2	TRBJ2-1	TRBV29-1	TGCAGCGTCAGGACTAGCGGAAATGAGCAGTTCTTC	CSVRTSGNEQFF
.	TRBD1	TRBJ2-1	TRBV27	TGTGCCAGCGGACAGGGTCTCTACAATGAGCAGTTCTTC	CASGQGLYNEQFF
few	TRBD2	TRBJ2-1	TRBV10-3	TGTGCCATCAGTGATATGGGACTAGCGGGAGGGGATGAGCAGTTCTTC	CAISDMGLAGGDEQFF
.	.	TRBJ1-5	TRBV6-1	TGTGCCAGCAGCCAAGGGGTCACACATCAGCCCCAGCATTTT	CASSQGVTHQPQHF
.	.	TRBJ1-1	TRBV28	TGTGCCAGCAGTCCCTGGACAGTTATGAACACTGAAGCTTTCTTT	CASSPWTVMNTEAFF
.	.	TRBJ1-3	TRBV28	TGTGCCAGCAGTTCGGCAGGTCGCAACACCATATATTTT	CASSSAGRNTIYF
.	TRBD2	TRBJ2-3	TRBV4-1	TGCGCCAGCAGCCAAGTCATGGCGGGAGCTTACACAGATACGCAGTATTTT	CASSQVMAGAYTDTQYF
.	.	TRBJ1-2	TRBV28	TGTGCCAGCAGTGGGGCGTACGGTTATGGCTACACCTTC	CASSGAYGYGYTF
.	TRBD2	TRBJ2-1	TRBV30	TGTGCCTGGGGGACAACTAGCGGGGGCTACAATGAGCAGTTCTTC	CAWGTTSGGYNEQFF
.	TRBD1	TRBJ1-4	TRBV28	TGTGCCAGCAGTGCCAGACAGGGGCCGTTTACTAATGAAAAACTGTTTTTT	CASSARQGPFTNEKLFF
.	.	TRBJ2-3	TRBV6-6	TGTGCCAGCAGTTACTCGGAGACCCACACAGATACGCAGTATTTT	CASSYSETHTDTQYF
.	TRBD1	TRBJ1-1	TRBV20-1	TGCAGTGCTCCAAGACAGGGGGCAGCTTTCTTT	CSAPRQGAAFF
few	TRBD1	TRBJ2-7	TRBV5-5	TGTGCCAGCAGCTTGAATCTACAGGGGTGGTACGAGCAGTACTTC	CASSLNLQGWYEQYF
.	.	TRBJ2-7	TRBV7-9	TGTGCCAGCAGCCCCTCGGCGGTATCCTACGAGCAGTACTTC	CASSPSAVSYEQYF
.	.	TRBJ1-2	TRBV30	TGTGCCTGGCGCCCTAGAGGGCCGGTTTGGTATGGCTACACCTTC	CAWRPRGPVWYGYTF
.	TRBD1	TRBJ2-2	TRBV2	TGTGCCAGCAGTCCCTCCGGGACAGGCACCGGGGAGCTGTTTTTT	CASSPSGTGTGELFF
.	TRBD2	TRBJ2-5	TRBV5-1	TGCGCCAGCAGCGCGGGACTAGCGGGAGCAGGCGAGACCCAGTACTTC	CASSAGLAGAGETQYF
.	.	TRBJ2-7	TRBV21-1	TGTGCCAGCAGTCCGGGGGGCAGGGTAGTGGTCTACGAGCAGTACTTC	CASSPGGRVVVYEQYF
.	.	TRBJ1-5	TRBV10-3	TGTGCCATCAGTGAGTCGCTGGAGGGCTATCAGCCCCAGCATTTT	CAISESLEGYQPQHF